This T cell receptor (beta chain) was captured by sequencing in a study of cytomegalovirus exposure and HLA in healthy donors. Some clones are missing from TCRdb's copy, which holds only in-frame ones; the method was immunoSEQ multiplex PCR. The data show fewer than 400,000 clones, approximately 91% seen once. CDR3 size: 15 residues. The V gene's germline CDR1 is LNHDA and CDR2 SQIVND (reference sequence). The V segment lost 5 bases and the J segment 8 bases; nucleotides outside the gene matches: 14. Sequencing was done on a sample of PBMCs. V is TRBV19 and J is TRBJ1-1, with 7 positions matching TRBD1. This clonotype was sampled from a man aged 25 to 40 in good health and CMV-seronegative. CDR3 sequence reads: CASSVRDRPILEAFF. The CDR3 coding sequence is TGTGCCAGTAGTGTCCGGGACAGACCGATTTTAGAAGCTTTCTTT.